These 27 T cell receptor beta chains share one sample of origin, sequenced in a study of blood T cell repertoires in COVID-19. Produced via immunoSEQ multiplex PCR; TCRdb's table is partial and in-frame only. The data contain under 150,000 clones, roughly 91% of them seen just once; the ten biggest clones take up approximately 1.5%. Sequenced input: peripheral blood. The receptor source for this set is a human donor in a cohort sampled during active COVID-19.

Notes on this clone: One end of the junction varies from germline; a read error may be responsible. V gene TRBV3-1 (or the pseudogene TRBV3-2) combines with J gene TRBJ2-3, with D possibly TRBD2 on 5 matching bases. Germline loops: CDR1 LGHDT, CDR2 YNNKEL (reference sequence). This CDR3 has 15 amino acids. CDR3 amino acids: CASTQRAGPGDTQYF. The CDR3 DNA is TGTGCCAGCACCCAACGGGCGGGCCCTGGGGATACGCAGTATTTT.

CDR3 coding DNA: TGTGCCAGCAGCCGCCCCGGGACAGGGAACTATGGCTACACCTTC. Translated: CASSRPGTGNYGYTF. The V gene is TRBV28, the J gene TRBJ1-2; the match to TRBD1 covers 9 bases. J was trimmed by 2 bases and V by 6 bases; bases with no gene match: 7. This CDR3 contains 15 residues. CDR1 is MDHEN and CDR2 is SYDVKM in the germline V gene.

Here the CDR3 DNA reads TGTGCCAGCAGCTTAGTGGCAGGCGGGAGGGATGAGGAGCAGTACTTC. Amino acid sequence: CASSLVAGGRDEEQYF. The chain recombines TRBV7-2 with TRBJ2-7, with 9 bases lining up with TRBD2. With 1 base clipped from V and 7 bases from J, the junction kept 11 bases outside the gene matches. Per germline, CDR1 SGHTA and CDR2 FQGNSA. There are 16 residues in the CDR3.

A few counts support this clone. This chain joins TRBV7-2 and TRBJ2-7; D not certain. Germline CDR1 and CDR2: SGHTA and FQGNSA. The CDR3 spans 11 residues. V lost 5 bases to trimming and J lost 3 bases, with 5 bases between them. The CDR3: CASSVGYEQYF. For the CDR3, the DNA is TGTGCCAGCAGCGTCGGCTACGAGCAGTACTTC.

The chain links TRBV4-1 to TRBJ2-3; the D gene is possibly TRBD2 (5 bases). Germline V gene data show CDR1 as MGHRA and CDR2 as YSYEKL. The CDR3 length is 13 residues. V lost 8 bases and J lost 1, with 10 bases in between. The DNA for the CDR3 is TGCGCCAGCGCGGGCCTGGGCACAGATACGCAGTATTTT. This encodes CASAGLGTDTQYF.

In this sample, this clone turned up once. The chain combines TRBV6-6 with TRBJ1-6; D is unclear. The CDR3 is 16 amino acids. Trimming removed 2 bases from V and 6 bases from J, with 14 bases in between. Per the germline V gene, CDR1 is MNHNY and CDR2 is SVGAGI (reference sequence). The DNA for the CDR3 is TGTGCCAGCAGTTACACCCCCAGCCGGGGTAATTCACCCCTCCACTTT. Residues: CASSYTPSRGNSPLHF.

V usage is TRBV7-9 and J usage is TRBJ1-1, with 7 positions matching TRBD1. Germline values: CDR1 SEHNR, CDR2 FQNEAQ (reference sequence). The CDR3 is 13 amino acids. V shed 1 base, J shed 7 bases, and the junction held 3 bases outside the gene matches. The CDR3 DNA is TGTGCCAGCAGCTTAGGAGGGACAGTTGAAGCTTTCTTT. Amino acids: CASSLGGTVEAFF.

The chain is built from TRBV19 and TRBJ2-3; D unresolved. The length of the CDR3 is 13 residues. The V end lost 7 bases, the J end lost 2 bases, and 10 bases lay between the germline ends. CDR1 is LNHDA, CDR2 SQIVND, per germline (reference sequence). The CDR3 region is CASTKRTTDTQYF. The CDR3 DNA is TGTGCCAGTACTAAGCGTACCACAGATACGCAGTATTTT.

This clone was observed a few times. V gene TRBV27 combines with J gene TRBJ2-3; 8 bases agree with TRBD1. V shed 1 base, J shed 1 base, and the junction held 1 base outside the gene matches. Germline V gene data show CDR1 as MNHEY and CDR2 as SMNVEV (reference sequence). This CDR3 is built from 15 residues. Here the CDR3 DNA reads TGTGCCAGCAGTTTATTGACAGGGGGCACAGATACGCAGTATTTT. This translates into CASSLLTGGTDTQYF.

The chain employs TRBV5-6 and TRBJ2-3; no firm D call. The CDR3 runs 12 residues. Germline V lookup: CDR1 SGHDT, CDR2 YYEEEE. Trimming left V 3 bases short and J 9 bases short, with 11 bases between. In DNA form, the CDR3 reads TGTGCCAGCAGCTCCCGACTCTACACGCAGTATTTT. Its translation: CASSSRLYTQYF. Supplemented by reference TRBV5-6 and TRBJ2-3, the full variable domain reads DAGVTQSPTHLIKTRGQQVTLRCSPKSGHDTVSWYQQALGQGPQFIFQYYEEEERQRGNFPDRFSGHQFPNYSSELNVNALLLGDSALYLCASSSRLYTQYFGPGTRLTVL.

The chain links TRBV4-1 to TRBJ1-5; 11 nucleotides match TRBD1. Germline CDR1 MGHRA, CDR2 YSYEKL. Trimming cost V 8 bases and J 7 bases; bases outside gene matches: 13. The CDR3 is made up of 16 amino acids. CDR3 coding DNA: TGCGCCAGCCCGGGAGCCGGACAGGGGGCCTCGCAGCCCCAGCATTTT. Its translation is CASPGAGQGASQPQHF.

This chain connects TRBV20-1 to TRBJ2-3, with 7 bases lining up with TRBD2. Per germline, CDR1 DFQATT and CDR2 SNEGSKA (reference sequence). This CDR3 is built from 14 residues. The V and J ends lost 3 bases and 1 base, in that order; junction bases with no gene match: 4. The CDR3 is CSASLSGGTDTQYF. The CDR3 nucleotides are TGCAGTGCTAGTTTGAGCGGGGGCACAGATACGCAGTATTTT.

The chain has TRBV7-9 and TRBJ2-5; tentatively, D is TRBD1 (6 bases). This CDR3 is built from 14 residues. In germline, CDR1 is SEHNR, CDR2 FQNEAQ (reference sequence). V was trimmed by 8 bases and J by 2 bases, leaving 15 bases between them. CDR3 in amino acids: CASGRQENQETQYF. The CDR3 nucleotides are TGTGCCAGCGGGCGACAGGAGAATCAAGAGACCCAGTACTTC.

The CDR3 reads CASSGTASYEQYF. The CDR3 DNA reads TGTGCCAGCAGCGGGACAGCATCCTACGAGCAGTACTTC. V gene TRBV7-9 combines with J gene TRBJ2-7; 7 nucleotides agree with TRBD1. The germline CDR1 and CDR2 sequences are SEHNR and FQNEAQ (reference sequence). The CDR3 has 13 amino acids. J gave up 1 base and V 5 bases, and 2 bases lay outside the gene matches. The full variable domain, its missing parts supplied by reference TRBV7-9 and TRBJ2-7, is DTGVSQNPRHKITKRGQNVTFRCDPISEHNRLYWYRQTLGQGPEFLTYFQNEAQLEKSRLLSDRFSAERPKGSFSTLEIQRTEQGDSAMYLCASSGTASYEQYFGPGTRLTVT.

The CDR3 nucleotides read TGTGCCAGCAGTGCACAAGAGACCCAGTACTTC. Translation gives CASSAQETQYF. The chain is built from TRBV2 and TRBJ2-5; D remains unclear. Trimming took 4 bases from V and 2 from J, leaving 2 bases between them. From germline, CDR1 is SNHLY and CDR2 FYNNEI. CDR3 length: 11 amino acids. The whole variable domain, filled in from reference TRBV2 and TRBJ2-5, reads EPEVTQTPSHQVTQMGQEVILRCVPISNHLYFYWYRQILGQKVEFLVSFYNNEISEKSEIFDDQFSVERPDGSNFTLKIRSTKLEDSAMYFCASSAQETQYFGPGTRLLVL.

In nucleotides, the CDR3 is TGTGCCAGCAGTGAAGTTCCGACAGATGATTTTGAGCAGTTCTTC. Translation: CASSEVPTDDFEQFF. The V and J genes are TRBV6-1 and TRBJ2-1; D perhaps matches TRBD1 (5 bases). The CDR3 length is 15 residues. Looked up from germline, CDR1 is MNHNS and CDR2 is SASEGT. Deletions cut 1 base from V and 9 bases from J, with 16 bases between.

This chain links TRBV6-5 with TRBJ2-5; 7 nucleotides line up with TRBD2. Germline loops: CDR1 MNHEY, CDR2 SVGAGI. Trimming took 9 bases from V and 5 from J; bases not matched to a gene: 3. This CDR3 comprises 11 residues. The CDR3 DNA sequence: TGTGCCAGAATCGGGGGGGAGACCCAGTACTTC. Translated: CARIGGETQYF.

The gene calls are TRBV3-1 (or the pseudogene TRBV3-2) and TRBJ2-3; TRBD2 matches 10 bases. The CDR3 has 15 amino acids. V dropped 4 bases and J dropped 6; count of bases not matched to a gene: 7. CDR1 and CDR2 from the germline V gene are LGHDT and YNNKEL (reference sequence). This CDR3 reads CASSPRTSGYDTQYF. CDR3 DNA sequence: TGTGCCAGCAGCCCCCGGACTAGCGGATACGATACGCAGTATTTT.

V gene TRBV6-5 combines with J gene TRBJ1-1; 7 bases are a match to TRBD1. The CDR3 spans 14 residues. Germline CDR1 MNHEY, CDR2 SVGAGI. V lost 0 bases to trimming and J lost 7 bases; unmatched junction nucleotides: 5. The CDR3 protein is CASSYSGTGVEAFF. For the CDR3, the DNA is TGTGCCAGCAGTTACTCGGGCACAGGGGTTGAAGCTTTCTTT.

The rearrangement links TRBV5-8 to TRBJ1-4; tentatively, D is TRBD1 (5 bases). V lost 0 bases and J 8 bases, leaving 11 bases between the germline ends. This CDR3 comprises 14 residues. In germline, CDR1 is SGHTS, CDR2 YDEGEE. The CDR3 DNA reads as TGTGCCAGCAGCTTGGCGCAGGGTTGGGAAAAACTGTTTTTT. As protein: CASSLAQGWEKLFF.

This rearrangement joins TRBV24-1 to TRBJ2-1, with 9 bases aligning to TRBD2. The V gene's germline CDR1 is KGHDR and CDR2 SFDVKD. The V segment lost 9 bases and the J segment 4 bases; nucleotides outside the gene matches: 9. CDR3 size: 15 residues. CDR3 sequence reads: CATSTRLAGYNEQFF. CDR3 nucleotide sequence: TGTGCCACCTCGACCCGGCTAGCGGGATACAATGAGCAGTTCTTC.

The chain recombines TRBV18 with TRBJ2-7; 10 nucleotides align to TRBD1. The germline gives CDR1 KGHSH, CDR2 LQKENI. CDR3 length: 15 amino acids. The ends lost 4 bases at V and 2 bases at J; junction bases unmatched: 5. CDR3 nucleotide sequence: TGTGCCAGCTCACTCCGACAGGGGGCCACCTACGAGCAGTACTTC. Its protein product is CASSLRQGATYEQYF.

The rearrangement uses TRBV7-9 and TRBJ1-5; D ambiguous. V dropped 4 bases and J dropped 5 bases, with 9 bases sitting between them. Looked up from germline, CDR1 is SEHNR and CDR2 is FQNEAQ (reference sequence). The CDR3 length is 13 residues. The CDR3 sequence is CASSSSGDQPQHF. CDR3 sequence (DNA): TGTGCCAGCAGCTCCTCTGGAGATCAGCCCCAGCATTTT.

The V call is TRBV5-1, the J call TRBJ2-5, with 7 bases matching TRBD1. The CDR3 sequence is 14 residues long. Trimming cost V 4 bases and J 2 bases; bases outside gene matches: 5. Germline values: CDR1 SGHRS, CDR2 YFSETQ. CDR3 coding DNA: TGCGCCAGCAGCCGGGACAGACCACAAGAGACCCAGTACTTC. Its protein product is CASSRDRPQETQYF.

The gene calls are TRBV5-1 and TRBJ1-1; D is possibly TRBD1 (6 bases). Trimming cost V 4 bases and J 1 base, with 20 bases left between them. Per the germline V gene, CDR1 is SGHRS and CDR2 is YFSETQ. The CDR3 is 17 amino acids. This CDR3 reads CASSEFVQGWGNTEAFF. The CDR3 DNA reads as TGCGCCAGCAGCGAATTTGTACAGGGTTGGGGGAACACTGAAGCTTTCTTT.

CDR3 residues: CASSQVRPGQSEKLFF. The CDR3 DNA follows: TGTGCCAGCAGCCAAGTCCGACCGGGACAGAGTGAAAAACTGTTTTTT. The chain uses TRBV3-1 (or the pseudogene TRBV3-2) and TRBJ1-4; 7 nucleotides line up with TRBD1. CDR1 is LGHDT, CDR2 YNNKEL, per germline (reference sequence). The CDR3 is 16 residues long. Trimming removed 1 base from V and 7 bases from J; junction bases left unmatched: 9.

The V gene is TRBV29-1, the J gene TRBJ1-1; 10 bases line up with TRBD1. Germline V gene sequence: CDR1 SQVTM, CDR2 ANQGSEA. Trimming took 6 bases from V and 4 from J; bases not matched to a gene: 11. The CDR3 totals 15 residues. The CDR3 sequence is CSVTGTGERGTEAFF. The CDR3 DNA reads as TGCAGCGTCACCGGGACAGGGGAACGAGGCACTGAAGCTTTCTTT. The variable domain in full, completed from reference TRBV29-1 and TRBJ1-1, reads SAVISQKPSRDICQRGTSLTIQCQVDSQVTMMFWYRQQPGQSLTLIATANQGSEATYESGFVIDKFPISRPNLTFSTLTVSNMSPEDSSIYLCSVTGTGERGTEAFFGQGTRLTVV.